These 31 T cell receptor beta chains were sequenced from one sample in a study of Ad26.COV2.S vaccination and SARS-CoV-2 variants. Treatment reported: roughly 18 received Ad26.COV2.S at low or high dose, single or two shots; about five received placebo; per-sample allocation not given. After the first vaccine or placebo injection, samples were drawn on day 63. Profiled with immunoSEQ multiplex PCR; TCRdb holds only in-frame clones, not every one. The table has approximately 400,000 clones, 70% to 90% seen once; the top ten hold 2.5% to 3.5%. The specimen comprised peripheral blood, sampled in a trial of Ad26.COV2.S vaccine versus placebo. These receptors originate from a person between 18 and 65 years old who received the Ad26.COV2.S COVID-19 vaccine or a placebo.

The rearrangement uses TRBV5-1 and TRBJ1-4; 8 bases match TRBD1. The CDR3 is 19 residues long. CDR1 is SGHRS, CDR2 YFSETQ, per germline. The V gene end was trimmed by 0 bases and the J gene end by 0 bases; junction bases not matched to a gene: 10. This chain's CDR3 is CASSLEGQGLAATNEKLFF. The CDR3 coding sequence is TGCGCCAGCAGCTTGGAAGGACAGGGATTGGCCGCAACTAATGAAAAACTGTTTTTT.

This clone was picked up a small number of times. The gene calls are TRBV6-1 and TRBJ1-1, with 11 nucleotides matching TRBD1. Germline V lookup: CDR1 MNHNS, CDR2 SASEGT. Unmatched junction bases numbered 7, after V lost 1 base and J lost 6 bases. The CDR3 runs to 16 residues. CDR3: CASSEVFGQGAAEAFF. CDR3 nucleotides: TGTGCCAGCAGTGAAGTTTTCGGACAGGGGGCAGCTGAAGCTTTCTTT.

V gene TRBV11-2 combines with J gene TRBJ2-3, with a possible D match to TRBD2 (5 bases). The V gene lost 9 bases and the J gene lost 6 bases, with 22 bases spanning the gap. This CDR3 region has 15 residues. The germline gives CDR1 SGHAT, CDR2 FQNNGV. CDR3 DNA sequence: TGTGCCAGTCTGGACTTGTTCGGGGTCGTCGATACGCAGTATTTT. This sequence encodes CASLDLFGVVDTQYF.

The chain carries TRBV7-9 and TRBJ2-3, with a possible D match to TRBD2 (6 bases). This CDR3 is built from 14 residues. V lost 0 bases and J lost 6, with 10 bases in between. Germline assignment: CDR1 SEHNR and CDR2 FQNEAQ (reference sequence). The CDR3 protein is CASSLAEGSDTQYF. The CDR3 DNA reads TGTGCCAGCAGCTTAGCGGAGGGGTCCGATACGCAGTATTTT.

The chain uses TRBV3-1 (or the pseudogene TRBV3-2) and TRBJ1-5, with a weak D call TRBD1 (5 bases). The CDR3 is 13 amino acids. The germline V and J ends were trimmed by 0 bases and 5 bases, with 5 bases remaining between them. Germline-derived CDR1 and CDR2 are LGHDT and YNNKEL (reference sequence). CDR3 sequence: CASSQEGDQPQHF. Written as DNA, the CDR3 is TGTGCCAGCAGCCAAGAGGGGGATCAGCCCCAGCATTTT.

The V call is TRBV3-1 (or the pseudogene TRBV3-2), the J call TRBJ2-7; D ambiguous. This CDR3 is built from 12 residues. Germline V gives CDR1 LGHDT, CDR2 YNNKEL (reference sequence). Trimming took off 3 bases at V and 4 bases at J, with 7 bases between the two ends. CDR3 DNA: TGTGCCAGCAGCCACACCAGATACGAGCAGTACTTC. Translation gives CASSHTRYEQYF.

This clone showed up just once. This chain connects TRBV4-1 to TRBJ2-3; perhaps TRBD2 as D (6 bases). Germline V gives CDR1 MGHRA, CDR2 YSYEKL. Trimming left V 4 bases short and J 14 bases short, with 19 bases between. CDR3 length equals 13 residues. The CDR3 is CASSRSWGLPAYF. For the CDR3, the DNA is TGCGCCAGCAGCCGATCTTGGGGACTCCCCGCGTATTTT.

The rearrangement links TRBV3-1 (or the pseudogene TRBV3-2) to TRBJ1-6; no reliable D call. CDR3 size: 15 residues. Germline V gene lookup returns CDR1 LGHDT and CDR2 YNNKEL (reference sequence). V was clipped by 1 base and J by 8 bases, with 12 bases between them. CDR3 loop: CASSQVAGKDSPLHF. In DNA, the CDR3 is TGTGCCAGCAGCCAAGTGGCGGGCAAGGATTCACCCCTCCACTTT.

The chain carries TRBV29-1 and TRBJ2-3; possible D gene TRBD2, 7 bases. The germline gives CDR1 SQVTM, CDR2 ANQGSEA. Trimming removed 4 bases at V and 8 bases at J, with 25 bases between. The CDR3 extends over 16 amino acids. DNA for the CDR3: TGCAGCGTTGTCGGGGGGCGGGACATCACGGTCGGTACGCAGTATTTT. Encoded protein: CSVVGGRDITVGTQYF.

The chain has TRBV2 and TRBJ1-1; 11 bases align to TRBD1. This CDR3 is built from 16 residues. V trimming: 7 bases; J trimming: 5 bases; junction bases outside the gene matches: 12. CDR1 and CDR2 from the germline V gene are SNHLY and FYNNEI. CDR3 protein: CASTGLSGQGGTEAFF. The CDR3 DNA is TGTGCCAGCACCGGACTCTCGGGACAGGGGGGAACTGAAGCTTTCTTT.

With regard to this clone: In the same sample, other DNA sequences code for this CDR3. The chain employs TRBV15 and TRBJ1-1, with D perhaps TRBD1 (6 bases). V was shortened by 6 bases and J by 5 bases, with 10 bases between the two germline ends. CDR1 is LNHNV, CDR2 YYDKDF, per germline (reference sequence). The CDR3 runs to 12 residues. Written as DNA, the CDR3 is TGTGCCACCAGGGGGAGGGGGACTGAAGCTTTCTTT. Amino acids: CATRGRGTEAFF. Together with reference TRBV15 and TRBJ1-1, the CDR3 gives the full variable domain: DAMVIQNPRYQVTQFGKPVTLSCSQTLNHNVMYWYQQKSSQAPKLLFHYYDKDFNNEADTPDNFQSRRPNTSFCFLDIRSPGLGDTAMYLCATRGRGTEAFFGQGTRLTVV.

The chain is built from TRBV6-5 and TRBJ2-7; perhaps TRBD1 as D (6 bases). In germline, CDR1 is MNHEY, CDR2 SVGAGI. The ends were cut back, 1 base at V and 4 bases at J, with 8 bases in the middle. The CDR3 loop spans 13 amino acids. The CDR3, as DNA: TGTGCCAGCAGTTACTTACAGGGATACGAGCAGTACTTC. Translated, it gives CASSYLQGYEQYF.

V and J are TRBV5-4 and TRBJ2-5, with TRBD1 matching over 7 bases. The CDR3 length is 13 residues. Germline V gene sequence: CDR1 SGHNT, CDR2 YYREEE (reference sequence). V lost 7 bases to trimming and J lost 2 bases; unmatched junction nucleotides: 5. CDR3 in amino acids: CASGPGQQETQYF. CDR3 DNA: TGTGCCAGCGGGCCGGGACAGCAAGAGACCCAGTACTTC.

The CDR3 loop is CASSLVAGGQYEQYF. The CDR3 DNA follows: TGTGCCAGCAGCTTAGTCGCGGGAGGGCAGTACGAGCAGTACTTC. The rearrangement uses TRBV7-2 and TRBJ2-7; 9 bases line up with TRBD2. Trimming removed 1 base from V and 4 bases from J; junction bases left unmatched: 5. Germline V gives CDR1 SGHTA, CDR2 FQGNSA. The CDR3 length is 15 residues.

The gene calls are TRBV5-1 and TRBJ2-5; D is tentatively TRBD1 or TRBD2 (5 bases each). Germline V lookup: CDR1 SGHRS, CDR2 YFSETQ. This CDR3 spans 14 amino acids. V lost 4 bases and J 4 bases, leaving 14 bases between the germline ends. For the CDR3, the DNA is TGCGCCAGCAGCCCCCTGGCAGGGAGAGAGACCCAGTACTTC. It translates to CASSPLAGRETQYF.

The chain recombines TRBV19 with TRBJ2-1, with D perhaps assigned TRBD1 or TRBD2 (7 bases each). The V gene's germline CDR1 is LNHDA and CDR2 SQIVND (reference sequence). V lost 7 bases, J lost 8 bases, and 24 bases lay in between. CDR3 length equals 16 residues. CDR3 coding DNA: TGTGCCAGTAACGACAGGGACTATATTAGGCCGGATGAGCAGTTCTTC. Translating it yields CASNDRDYIRPDEQFF. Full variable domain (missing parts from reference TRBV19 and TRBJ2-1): DGGITQSPKYLFRKEGQNVTLSCEQNLNHDAMYWYRQDPGQGLRLIYYSQIVNDFQKGDIAEGYSVSREKKESFPLTVTSAQKNPTAFYLCASNDRDYIRPDEQFFGPGTRLTVL.

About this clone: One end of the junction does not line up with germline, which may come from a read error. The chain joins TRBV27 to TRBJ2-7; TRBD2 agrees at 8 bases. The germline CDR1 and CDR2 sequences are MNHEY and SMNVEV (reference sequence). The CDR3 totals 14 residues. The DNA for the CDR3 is TGTGCCGGCAGTTTCGGGAGGGCCATGAACGAGCAGTACTTC. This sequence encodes CAGSFGRAMNEQYF.

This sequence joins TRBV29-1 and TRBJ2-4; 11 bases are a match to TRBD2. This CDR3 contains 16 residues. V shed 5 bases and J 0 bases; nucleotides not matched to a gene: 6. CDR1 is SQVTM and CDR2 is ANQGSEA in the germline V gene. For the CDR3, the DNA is TGCAGCGTTCGACTAGCGGGAACCGTAGCCAAAAACATTCAGTACTTC. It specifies CSVRLAGTVAKNIQYF.

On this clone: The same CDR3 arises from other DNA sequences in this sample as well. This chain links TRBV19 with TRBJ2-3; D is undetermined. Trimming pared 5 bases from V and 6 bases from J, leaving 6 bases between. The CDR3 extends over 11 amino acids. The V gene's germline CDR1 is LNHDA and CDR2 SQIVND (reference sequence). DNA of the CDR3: TGTGCCAGTAGTCTTGGTGATACGCAGTATTTT. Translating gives CASSLGDTQYF.

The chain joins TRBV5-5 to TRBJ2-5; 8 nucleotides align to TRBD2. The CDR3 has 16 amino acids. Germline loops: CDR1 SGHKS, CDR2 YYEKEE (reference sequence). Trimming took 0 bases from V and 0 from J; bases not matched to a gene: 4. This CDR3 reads CASSLVISGNQETQYF. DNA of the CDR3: TGTGCCAGCAGCTTGGTGATTAGCGGGAACCAAGAGACCCAGTACTTC.

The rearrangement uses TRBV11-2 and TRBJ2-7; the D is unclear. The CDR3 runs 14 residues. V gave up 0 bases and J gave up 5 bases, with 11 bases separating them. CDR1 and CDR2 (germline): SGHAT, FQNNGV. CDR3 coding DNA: TGTGCCAGCAGCTTAGATATAGGGCGGAACGAGCAGTACTTC. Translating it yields CASSLDIGRNEQYF.

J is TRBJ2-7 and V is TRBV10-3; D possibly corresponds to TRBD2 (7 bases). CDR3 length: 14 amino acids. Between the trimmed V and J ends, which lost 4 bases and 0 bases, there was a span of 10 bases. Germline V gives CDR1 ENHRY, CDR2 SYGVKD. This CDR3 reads CAISVAGASYEQYF. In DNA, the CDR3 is TGTGCCATCAGTGTCGCGGGGGCCTCCTACGAGCAGTACTTC.

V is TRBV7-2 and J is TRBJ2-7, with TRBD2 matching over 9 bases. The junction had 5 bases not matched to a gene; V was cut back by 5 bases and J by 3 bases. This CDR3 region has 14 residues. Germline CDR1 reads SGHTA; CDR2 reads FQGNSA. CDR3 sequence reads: CASSPRLADYEQYF. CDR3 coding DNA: TGTGCCAGCAGCCCCCGACTAGCGGACTACGAGCAGTACTTC. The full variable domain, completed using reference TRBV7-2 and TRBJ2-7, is GAGVSQSPSNKVTEKGKDVELRCDPISGHTALYWYRQSLGQGLEFLIYFQGNSAPDKSGLPSDRFSAERTGGSVSTLTIQRTQQEDSAVYLCASSPRLADYEQYFGPGTRLTVT.

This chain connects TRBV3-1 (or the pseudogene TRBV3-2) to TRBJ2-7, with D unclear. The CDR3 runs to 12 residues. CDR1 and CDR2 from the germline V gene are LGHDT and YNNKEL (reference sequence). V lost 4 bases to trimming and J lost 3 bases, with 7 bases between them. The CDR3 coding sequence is TGTGCCAGCAGCCTAGATCTCTACGAGCAGTACTTC. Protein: CASSLDLYEQYF.

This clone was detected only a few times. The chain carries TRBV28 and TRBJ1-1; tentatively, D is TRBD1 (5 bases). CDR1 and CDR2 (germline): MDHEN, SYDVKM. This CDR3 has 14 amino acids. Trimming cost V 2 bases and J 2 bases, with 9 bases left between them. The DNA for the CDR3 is TGTGCCAGCAGTTTACAGGGAACCAACACTGAAGCTTTCTTT. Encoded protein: CASSLQGTNTEAFF.

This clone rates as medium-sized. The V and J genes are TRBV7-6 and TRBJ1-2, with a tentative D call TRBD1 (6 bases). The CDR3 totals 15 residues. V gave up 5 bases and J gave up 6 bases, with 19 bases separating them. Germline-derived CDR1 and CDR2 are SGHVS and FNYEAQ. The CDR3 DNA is TGTGCCAGCAGCAGTTCACAGGGATTGGAAAATGGCTACACCTTC. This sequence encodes CASSSSQGLENGYTF.

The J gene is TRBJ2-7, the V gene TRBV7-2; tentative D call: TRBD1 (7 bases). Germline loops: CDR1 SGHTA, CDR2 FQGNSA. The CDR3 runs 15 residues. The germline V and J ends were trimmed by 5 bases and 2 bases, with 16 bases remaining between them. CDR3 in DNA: TGTGCCAGCAGCCAGGGGGGTGGCAGGACCTACGAGCAGTACTTC. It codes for CASSQGGGRTYEQYF.

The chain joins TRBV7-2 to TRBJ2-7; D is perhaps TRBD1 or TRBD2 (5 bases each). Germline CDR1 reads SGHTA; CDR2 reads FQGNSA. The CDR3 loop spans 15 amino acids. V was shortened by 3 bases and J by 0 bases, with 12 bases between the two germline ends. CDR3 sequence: CASSFRDGFSYEQYF. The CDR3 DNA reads TGTGCCAGCAGCTTCCGGGACGGATTCTCCTACGAGCAGTACTTC.

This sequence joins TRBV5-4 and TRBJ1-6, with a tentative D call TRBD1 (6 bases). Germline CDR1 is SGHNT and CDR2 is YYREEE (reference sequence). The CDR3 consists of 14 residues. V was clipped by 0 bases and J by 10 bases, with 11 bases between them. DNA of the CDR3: TGTGCCAGCAGCTTGGCACAGGGAGGGTCACCCCTCCACTTT. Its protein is CASSLAQGGSPLHF.

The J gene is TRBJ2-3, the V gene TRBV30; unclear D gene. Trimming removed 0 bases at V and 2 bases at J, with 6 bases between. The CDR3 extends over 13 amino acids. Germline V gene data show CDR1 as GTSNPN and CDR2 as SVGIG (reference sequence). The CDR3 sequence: CAWSVSPTDTQYF. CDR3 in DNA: TGTGCCTGGAGTGTGTCACCCACAGATACGCAGTATTTT.

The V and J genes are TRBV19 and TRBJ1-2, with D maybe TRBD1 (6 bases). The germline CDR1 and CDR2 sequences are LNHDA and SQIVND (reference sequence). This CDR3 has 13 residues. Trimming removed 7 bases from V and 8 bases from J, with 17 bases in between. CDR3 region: CASMTILGGGYTF. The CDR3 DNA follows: TGTGCCAGTATGACGATACTAGGGGGAGGCTACACCTTC.